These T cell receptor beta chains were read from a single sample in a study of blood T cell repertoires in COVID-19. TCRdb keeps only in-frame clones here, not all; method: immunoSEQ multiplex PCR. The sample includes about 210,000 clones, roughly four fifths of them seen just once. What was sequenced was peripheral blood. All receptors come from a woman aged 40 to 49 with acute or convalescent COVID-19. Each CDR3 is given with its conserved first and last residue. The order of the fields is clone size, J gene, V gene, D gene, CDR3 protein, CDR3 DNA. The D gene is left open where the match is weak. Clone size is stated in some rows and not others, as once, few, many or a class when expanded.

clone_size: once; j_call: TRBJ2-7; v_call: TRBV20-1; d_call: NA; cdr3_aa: CSAAGQREQYF; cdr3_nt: TGCAGTGCCGCCGGACAGAGAGAGCAGTACTTC
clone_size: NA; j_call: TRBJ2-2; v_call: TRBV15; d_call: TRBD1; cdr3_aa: CATSRETGGFAGELFF; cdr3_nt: TGTGCCACCAGCAGAGAGACAGGGGGATTTGCCGGGGAGCTGTTTTTT
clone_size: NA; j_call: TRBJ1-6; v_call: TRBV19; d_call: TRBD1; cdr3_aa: CASSGQGVLNSPLHF; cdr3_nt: TGTGCCAGTAGTGGACAGGGGGTACTTAATTCACCCCTCCACTTT
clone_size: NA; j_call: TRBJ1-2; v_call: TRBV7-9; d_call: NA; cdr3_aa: CASSPFPDRHKDGYTF; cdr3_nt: TGTGCCAGCAGCCCATTCCCAGACAGACATAAGGATGGCTACACCTTC
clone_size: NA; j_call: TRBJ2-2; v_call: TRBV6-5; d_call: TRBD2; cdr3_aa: CASSYGTRGTGELFF; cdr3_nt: TGTGCCAGCAGTTATGGGACTAGGGGGACCGGGGAGCTGTTTTTT
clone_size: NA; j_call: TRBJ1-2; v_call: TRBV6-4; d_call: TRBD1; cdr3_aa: CASSVGPGQGQGYTF; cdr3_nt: TGTGCCAGCAGTGTTGGCCCGGGACAGGGGCAAGGCTACACCTTC
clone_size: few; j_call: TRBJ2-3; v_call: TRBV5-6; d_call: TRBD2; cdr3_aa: CASSFRASGGADTQYF; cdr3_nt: TGTGCCAGCAGCTTCCGCGCTAGCGGGGGGGCAGATACGCAGTATTTT
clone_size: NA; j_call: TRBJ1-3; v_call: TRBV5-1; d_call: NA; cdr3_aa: CASSLAQASSGNTIYF; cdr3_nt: TGCGCCAGCAGCTTGGCGCAGGCGAGCTCTGGAAACACCATATATTTT
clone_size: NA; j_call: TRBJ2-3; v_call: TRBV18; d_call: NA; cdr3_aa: CASSFAVTDTQYF; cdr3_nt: TGTGCCAGCTCTTTTGCAGTCACAGATACGCAGTATTTT
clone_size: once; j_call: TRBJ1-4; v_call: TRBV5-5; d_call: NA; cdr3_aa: CASSLDTYEKLFF; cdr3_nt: TGTGCCAGCAGCTTGGATACATACGAAAAACTGTTTTTT
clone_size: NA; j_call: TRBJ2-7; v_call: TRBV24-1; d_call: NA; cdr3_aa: CATSDLTENEQYF; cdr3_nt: TGTGCCACCAGTGACTTAACAGAAAACGAGCAGTACTTC
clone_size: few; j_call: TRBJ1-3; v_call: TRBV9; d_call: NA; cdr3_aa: CASSVGSEGRGNTIYF; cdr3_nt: TGTGCCAGCAGCGTAGGGTCGGAGGGCCGGGGAAACACCATATATTTT
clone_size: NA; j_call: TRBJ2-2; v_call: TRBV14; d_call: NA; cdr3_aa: CASSRSPGWSGELFF; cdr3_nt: TGTGCCAGCAGCCGATCGCCAGGGTGGTCCGGGGAGCTGTTTTTT
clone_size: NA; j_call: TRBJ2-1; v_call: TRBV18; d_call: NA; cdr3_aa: CASSPTTRGEQFF; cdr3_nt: TGTGCCAGCTCACCAACGACCCGGGGTGAGCAGTTCTTC
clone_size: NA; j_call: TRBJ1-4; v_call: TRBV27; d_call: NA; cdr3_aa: CASSPYLVANEKLFF; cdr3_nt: TGTGCCAGCAGTCCCTATCTGGTGGCTAATGAAAAACTGTTTTTT
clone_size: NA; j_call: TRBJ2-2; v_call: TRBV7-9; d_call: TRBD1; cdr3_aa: CASSTGQGPRELFF; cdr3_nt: TGTGCCAGCAGCACGGGACAGGGTCCCCGGGAGCTGTTTTTT
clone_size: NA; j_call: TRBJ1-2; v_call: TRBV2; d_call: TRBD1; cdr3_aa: CASSTGGARFGYTF; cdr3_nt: TGTGCCAGCAGTACAGGGGGGGCCCGATTTGGCTACACCTTC
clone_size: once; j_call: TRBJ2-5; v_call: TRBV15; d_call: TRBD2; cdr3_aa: CATSPLAGGPETQYF; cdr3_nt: TGTGCCACCAGCCCCTTGGCGGGAGGGCCAGAGACCCAGTACTTC
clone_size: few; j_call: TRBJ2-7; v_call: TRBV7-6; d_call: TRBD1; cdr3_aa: CASSFSGQSSYEQYF; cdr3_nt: TGTGCCAGCAGCTTTTCGGGACAGAGCTCCTACGAGCAGTACTTC
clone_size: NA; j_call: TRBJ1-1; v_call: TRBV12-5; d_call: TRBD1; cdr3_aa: CASGEKGQGNTEAFF; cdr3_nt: TGTGCTAGTGGTGAAAAGGGACAGGGGAACACTGAAGCTTTCTTT
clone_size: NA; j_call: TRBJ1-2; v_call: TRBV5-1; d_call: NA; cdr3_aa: CASRYSSGSGGYTF; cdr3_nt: TGCGCCAGCAGGTACTCGTCAGGGTCGGGTGGCTACACCTTC
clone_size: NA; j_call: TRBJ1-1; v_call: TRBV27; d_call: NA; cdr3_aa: CASWRYGYTEAFF; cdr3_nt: TGTGCCAGCTGGAGGTATGGGTACACTGAAGCTTTCTTT
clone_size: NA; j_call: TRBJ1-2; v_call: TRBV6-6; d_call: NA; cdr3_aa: CASSYKAGTTYGYTF; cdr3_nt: TGTGCCAGCAGTTATAAGGCAGGGACTACCTATGGCTACACCTTC
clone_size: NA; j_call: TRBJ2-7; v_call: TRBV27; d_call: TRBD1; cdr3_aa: CASRLGPGTGAYEQYF; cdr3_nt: TGTGCCAGCAGACTCGGACCCGGGACAGGGGCCTACGAGCAGTACTTC
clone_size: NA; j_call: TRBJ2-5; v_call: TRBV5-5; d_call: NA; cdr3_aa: CASSPRAGETQYF; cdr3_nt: TGTGCCAGCAGTCCTCGGGCGGGAGAGACCCAGTACTTC
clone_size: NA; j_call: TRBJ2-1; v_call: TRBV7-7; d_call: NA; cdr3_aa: CASSLGPDYSYNEQFF; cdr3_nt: TGTGCCAGCAGCTTAGGTCCGGACTACTCCTACAATGAGCAGTTCTTC